This T cell receptor beta chain was sequenced during a study of T-cell memory formation after mild COVID-19. This clonotype was seen a few times. TCRdb re-analysed the 5' RACE reads in MiXCR, keeping a single row per CDR3 protein. This table has 65,000 to 100,000 distinct CDR3 sequences, roughly 13% appearing once. From germline, CDR1 is SGHVS and CDR2 FNYEAQ. CDR3 size: 14 residues. V gave up 5 bases and J gave up 3 bases; unmatched junction bases: 5. The chain has TRBV7-6 and TRBJ2-7, with 9 bases matching TRBD2. Sequences were obtained from PBMCs or a T cell subset sorted from them (not recorded which). The sequence derives from a man between 18 and 29 years old who had mild COVID-19 (a few samples of this study predate the infection). Cell type and time point are not known. The CDR3 sequence: CASSPSGGLYEQYF. CDR3 nucleotides: TGTGCCAGCAGCCCAAGCGGGGGGCTCTACGAGCAGTACTTC.